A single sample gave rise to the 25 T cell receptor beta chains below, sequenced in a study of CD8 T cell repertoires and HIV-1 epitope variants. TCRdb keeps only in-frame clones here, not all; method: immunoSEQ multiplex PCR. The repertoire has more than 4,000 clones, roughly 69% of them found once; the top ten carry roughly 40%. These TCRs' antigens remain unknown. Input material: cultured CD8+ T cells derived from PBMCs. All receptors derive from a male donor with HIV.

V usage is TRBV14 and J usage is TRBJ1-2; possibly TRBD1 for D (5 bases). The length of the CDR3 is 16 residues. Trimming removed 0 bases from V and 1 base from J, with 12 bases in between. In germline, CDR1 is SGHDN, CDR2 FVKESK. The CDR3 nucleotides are TGTGCCAGCAGCCAAGAATATAAGGGACTTAACTATGGCTACACCTTC. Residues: CASSQEYKGLNYGYTF.

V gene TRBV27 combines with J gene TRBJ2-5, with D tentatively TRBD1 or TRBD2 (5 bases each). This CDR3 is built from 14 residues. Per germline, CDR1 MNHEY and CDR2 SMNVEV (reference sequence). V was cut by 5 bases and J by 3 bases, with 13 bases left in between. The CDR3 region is CASSPWDLEETQYF. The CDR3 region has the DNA TGTGCCAGCAGTCCATGGGACCTAGAAGAGACCCAGTACTTC.

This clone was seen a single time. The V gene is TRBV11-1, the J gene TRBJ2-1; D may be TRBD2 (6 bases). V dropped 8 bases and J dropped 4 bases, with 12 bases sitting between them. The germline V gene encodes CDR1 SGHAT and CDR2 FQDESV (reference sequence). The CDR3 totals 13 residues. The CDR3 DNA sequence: TGTGCCAGCGGCGGGGCCTCGTACAATGAGCAGTTCTTC. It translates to CASGGASYNEQFF.

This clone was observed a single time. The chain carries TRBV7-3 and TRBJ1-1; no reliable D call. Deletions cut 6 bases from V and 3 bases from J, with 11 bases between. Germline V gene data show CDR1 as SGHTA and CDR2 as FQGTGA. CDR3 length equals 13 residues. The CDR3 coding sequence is TGTGCCAGCAGTCGTGGCCCATACACTGAAGCTTTCTTT. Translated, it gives CASSRGPYTEAFF.

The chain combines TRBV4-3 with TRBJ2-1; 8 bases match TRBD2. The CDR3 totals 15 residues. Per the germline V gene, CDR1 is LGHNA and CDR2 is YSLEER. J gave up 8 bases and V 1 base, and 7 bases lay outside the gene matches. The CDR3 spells CASSQGSSSGDEQFF. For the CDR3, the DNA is TGCGCCAGCAGCCAAGGCTCAAGTAGCGGGGATGAGCAGTTCTTC.

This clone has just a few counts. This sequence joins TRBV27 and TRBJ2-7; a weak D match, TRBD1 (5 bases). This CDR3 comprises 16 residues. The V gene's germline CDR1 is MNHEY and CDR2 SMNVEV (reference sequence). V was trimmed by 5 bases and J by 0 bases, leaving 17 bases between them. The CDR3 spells CASSPLGPNYSYEQYF. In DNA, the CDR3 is TGTGCCAGCAGTCCCCTGGGGCCAAATTACTCCTACGAGCAGTACTTC.

The CDR3 loop is CAISEDLHAGAGGNQPQHF. CDR3 sequence (DNA): TGTGCCATCAGTGAGGATCTTCATGCAGGGGCAGGTGGCAATCAGCCCCAGCATTTT. This chain joins TRBV10-3 and TRBJ1-5, with D maybe TRBD1 (6 bases). Trimming removed 2 bases at V and 2 bases at J, with 22 bases between. The CDR3 length is 19 residues. Germline V gene data show CDR1 as ENHRY and CDR2 as SYGVKD.

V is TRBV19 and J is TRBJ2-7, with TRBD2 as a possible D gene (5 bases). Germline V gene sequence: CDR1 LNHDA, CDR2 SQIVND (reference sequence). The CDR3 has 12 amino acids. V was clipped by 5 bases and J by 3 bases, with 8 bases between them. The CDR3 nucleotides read TGTGCCAGTAGTTGGAGCGGCTACGAGCAGTACTTC. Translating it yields CASSWSGYEQYF.

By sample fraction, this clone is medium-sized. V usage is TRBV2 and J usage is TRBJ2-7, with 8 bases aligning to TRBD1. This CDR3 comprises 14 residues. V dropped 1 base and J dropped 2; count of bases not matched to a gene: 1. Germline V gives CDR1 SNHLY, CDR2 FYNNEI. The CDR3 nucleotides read TGTGCCAGCAGTGAAGGGACAGGGACCTACGAGCAGTACTTC. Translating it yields CASSEGTGTYEQYF.

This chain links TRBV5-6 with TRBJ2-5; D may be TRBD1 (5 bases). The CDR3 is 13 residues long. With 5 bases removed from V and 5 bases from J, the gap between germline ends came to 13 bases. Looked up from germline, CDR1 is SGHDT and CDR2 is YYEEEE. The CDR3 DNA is TGTGCCAGCAGTCGAACAGGTTATGAGACCCAGTACTTC. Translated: CASSRTGYETQYF.

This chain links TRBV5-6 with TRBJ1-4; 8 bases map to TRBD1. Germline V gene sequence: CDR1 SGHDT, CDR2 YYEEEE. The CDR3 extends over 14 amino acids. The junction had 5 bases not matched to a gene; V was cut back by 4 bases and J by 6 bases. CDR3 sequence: CASSTDRGYEKLFF. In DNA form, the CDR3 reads TGTGCCAGCAGCACCGACAGGGGATATGAAAAACTGTTTTTT. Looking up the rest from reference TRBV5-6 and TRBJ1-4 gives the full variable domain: DAGVTQSPTHLIKTRGQQVTLRCSPKSGHDTVSWYQQALGQGPQFIFQYYEEEERQRGNFPDRFSGHQFPNYSSELNVNALLLGDSALYLCASSTDRGYEKLFFGSGTQLSVL.

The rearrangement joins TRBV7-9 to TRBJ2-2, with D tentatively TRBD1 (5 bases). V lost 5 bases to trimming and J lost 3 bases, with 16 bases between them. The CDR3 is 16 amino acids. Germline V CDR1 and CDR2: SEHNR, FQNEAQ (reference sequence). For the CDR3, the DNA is TGTGCCAGCAGCCACATTAAGGGGCGCGACACCGGGGAGCTGTTTTTT. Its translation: CASSHIKGRDTGELFF.

CDR3 sequence: CASSQGGADYEQYF. Written as DNA, the CDR3 is TGCGCCAGCAGTCAAGGGGGGGCGGACTACGAGCAGTACTTC. The V and J genes are TRBV23-1 and TRBJ2-7; TRBD2 might be the D (7 bases). TRBV23-1 is labeled an ORF, and its function is uncertain. V lost 2 bases and J lost 3, with 11 bases in between. The CDR3 loop spans 14 amino acids.

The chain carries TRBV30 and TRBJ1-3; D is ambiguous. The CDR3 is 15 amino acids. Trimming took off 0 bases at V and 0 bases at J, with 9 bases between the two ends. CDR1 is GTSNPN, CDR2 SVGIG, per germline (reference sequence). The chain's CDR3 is CAWSVDSSSGNTIYF. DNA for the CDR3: TGTGCCTGGAGTGTAGACTCCAGCTCTGGAAACACCATATATTTT.

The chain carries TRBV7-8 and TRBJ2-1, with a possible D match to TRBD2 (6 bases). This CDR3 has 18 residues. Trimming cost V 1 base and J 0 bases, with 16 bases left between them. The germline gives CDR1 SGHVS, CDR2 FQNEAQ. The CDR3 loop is CASSLVWRGLSSYNEQFF. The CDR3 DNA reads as TGTGCCAGCAGCTTAGTGTGGAGGGGCCTGAGCTCCTACAATGAGCAGTTCTTC.

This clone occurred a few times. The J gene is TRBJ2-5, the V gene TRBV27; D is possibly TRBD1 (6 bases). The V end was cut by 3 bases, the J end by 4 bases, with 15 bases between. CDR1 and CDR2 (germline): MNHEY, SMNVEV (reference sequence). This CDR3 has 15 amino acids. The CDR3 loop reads CASSLSTGMGETQYF. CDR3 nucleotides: TGTGCCAGCAGTTTGTCTACAGGGATGGGAGAGACCCAGTACTTC.

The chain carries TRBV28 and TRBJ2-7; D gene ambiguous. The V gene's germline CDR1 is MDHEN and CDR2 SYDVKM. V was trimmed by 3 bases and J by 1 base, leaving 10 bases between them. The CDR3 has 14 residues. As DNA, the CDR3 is TGTGCCAGCAGTTTTCCGGGTCAATCCTACGAGCAGTACTTC. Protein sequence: CASSFPGQSYEQYF. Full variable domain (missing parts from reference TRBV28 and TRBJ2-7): DVKVTQSSRYLVKRTGEKVFLECVQDMDHENMFWYRQDPGLGLRLIYFSYDVKMKEKGDIPEGYSVSREKKERFSLILESASTNQTSMYLCASSFPGQSYEQYFGPGTRLTVT.

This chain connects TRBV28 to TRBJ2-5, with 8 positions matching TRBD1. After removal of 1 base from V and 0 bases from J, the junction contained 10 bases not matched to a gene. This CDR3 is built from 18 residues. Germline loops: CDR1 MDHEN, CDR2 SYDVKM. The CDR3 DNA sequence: TGTGCCAGCAGTTTATCTGCTTACAGGGGGGCTAACCAAGAGACCCAGTACTTC. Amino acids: CASSLSAYRGANQETQYF.

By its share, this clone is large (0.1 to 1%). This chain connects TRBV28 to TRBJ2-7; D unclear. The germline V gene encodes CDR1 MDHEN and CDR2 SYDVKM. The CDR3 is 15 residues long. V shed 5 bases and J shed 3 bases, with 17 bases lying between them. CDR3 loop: CASSPRLGDLYEQYF. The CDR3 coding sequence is TGTGCCAGCAGTCCCCGACTGGGCGACCTCTACGAGCAGTACTTC. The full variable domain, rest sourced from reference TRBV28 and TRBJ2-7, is DVKVTQSSRYLVKRTGEKVFLECVQDMDHENMFWYRQDPGLGLRLIYFSYDVKMKEKGDIPEGYSVSREKKERFSLILESASTNQTSMYLCASSPRLGDLYEQYFGPGTRLTVT.

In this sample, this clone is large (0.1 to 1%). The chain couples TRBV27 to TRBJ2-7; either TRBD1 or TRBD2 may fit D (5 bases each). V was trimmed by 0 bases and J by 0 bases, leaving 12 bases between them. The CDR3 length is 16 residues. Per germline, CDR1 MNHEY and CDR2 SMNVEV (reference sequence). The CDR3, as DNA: TGTGCCAGCAGTTTATCGGTTGGGACGTACTCCTACGAGCAGTACTTC. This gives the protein CASSLSVGTYSYEQYF.

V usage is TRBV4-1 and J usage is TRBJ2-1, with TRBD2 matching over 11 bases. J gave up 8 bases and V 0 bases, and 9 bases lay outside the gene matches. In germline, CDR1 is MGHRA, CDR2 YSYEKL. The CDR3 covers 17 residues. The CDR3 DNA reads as TGCGCCAGCAGCCAAGAGCCGCTAGCGGGAGGTTTGGATGAGCAGTTCTTC. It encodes CASSQEPLAGGLDEQFF.

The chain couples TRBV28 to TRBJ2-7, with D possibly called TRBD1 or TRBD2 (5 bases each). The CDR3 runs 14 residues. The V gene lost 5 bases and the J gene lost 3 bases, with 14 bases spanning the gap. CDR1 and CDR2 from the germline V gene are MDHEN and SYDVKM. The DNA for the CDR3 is TGTGCCAGCAGTCCGTTCCGGGACCGCTACGAGCAGTACTTC. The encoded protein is CASSPFRDRYEQYF. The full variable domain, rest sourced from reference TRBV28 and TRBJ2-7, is DVKVTQSSRYLVKRTGEKVFLECVQDMDHENMFWYRQDPGLGLRLIYFSYDVKMKEKGDIPEGYSVSREKKERFSLILESASTNQTSMYLCASSPFRDRYEQYFGPGTRLTVT.

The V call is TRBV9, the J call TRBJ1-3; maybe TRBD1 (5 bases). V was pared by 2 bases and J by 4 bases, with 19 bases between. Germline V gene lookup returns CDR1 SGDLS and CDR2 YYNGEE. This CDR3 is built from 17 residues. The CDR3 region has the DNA TGTGCCAGCAGCGTTCTTCCCCACGGGACCGACGGAAACACCATATATTTT. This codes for CASSVLPHGTDGNTIYF.

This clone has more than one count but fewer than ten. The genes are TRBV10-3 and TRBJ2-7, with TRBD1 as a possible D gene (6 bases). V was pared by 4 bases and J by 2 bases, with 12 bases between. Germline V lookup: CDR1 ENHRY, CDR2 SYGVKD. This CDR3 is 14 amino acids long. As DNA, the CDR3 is TGTGCCATCAGTGGGGTCGGGGACACCTACGAGCAGTACTTC. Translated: CAISGVGDTYEQYF.

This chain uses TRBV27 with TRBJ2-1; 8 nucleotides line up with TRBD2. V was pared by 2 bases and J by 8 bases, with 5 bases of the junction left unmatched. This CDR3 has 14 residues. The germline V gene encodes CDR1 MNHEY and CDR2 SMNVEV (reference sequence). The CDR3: CASSLGTSVHEQFF. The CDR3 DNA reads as TGTGCCAGCAGTTTAGGGACTAGTGTCCATGAGCAGTTCTTC.